These 8 T cell receptor beta chains share one sample of origin, sequenced in a study of T cell changes during pregnancy in multiple sclerosis. Sequencing was performed with immunoSEQ multiplex PCR; in TCRdb, only in-frame clones are kept and a portion is missing. The repertoire holds fewer than 40,000 clones, about 88% seen once, with about 10% in the top ten. The sample here was CD8+ T cells from peripheral blood mononuclear cells, taken in the second trimester of pregnancy. These receptors were taken from a female donor with multiple sclerosis, enrolled in a pregnancy study.

This clone has just a few counts. The chain couples TRBV6-4 to TRBJ2-3; TRBD2 matches 7 bases. Germline V gene lookup returns CDR1 MRHNA and CDR2 SNTAGT. V dropped 0 bases and J dropped 2; count of bases not matched to a gene: 5. The CDR3 runs to 16 residues. The CDR3 spells CASSDSRTSFTDTQYF. Written as DNA, the CDR3 is TGTGCCAGCAGTGACTCGCGGACTAGTTTCACAGATACGCAGTATTTT.

V is TRBV29-1 and J is TRBJ1-2; weak D call: TRBD1 (5 bases). Trimming took 3 bases from V and 6 from J, leaving 14 bases between them. Germline-derived CDR1 and CDR2 are SQVTM and ANQGSEA. The CDR3 consists of 13 residues. CDR3 sequence reads: CSVEAGRVNGYTF. As DNA, the CDR3 is TGCAGCGTTGAGGCGGGGCGCGTGAATGGCTACACCTTC.

V usage is TRBV4-1 and J usage is TRBJ1-1; the D is unclear. The germline V gene encodes CDR1 MGHRA and CDR2 YSYEKL. V was shortened by 0 bases and J by 3 bases, with 17 bases between the two germline ends. CDR3 length: 17 amino acids. The DNA for the CDR3 is TGCGCCAGCAGCCAAGAATGGGAGTCAATAGGGTACACTGAAGCTTTCTTT. The encoded protein is CASSQEWESIGYTEAFF.

V is TRBV9 and J is TRBJ2-6, with TRBD1 matching 9 bases. Germline values: CDR1 SGDLS, CDR2 YYNGEE. There are 18 residues in the CDR3. The trim removed 3 bases at V and 0 bases at J, leaving 7 bases unmatched. The CDR3 is CASSERTGASSGANVLTF. The CDR3 DNA is TGTGCCAGCAGCGAACGGACAGGGGCCAGCTCTGGGGCCAACGTCCTGACTTTC.

The gene calls are TRBV27 and TRBJ2-1; TRBD2 aligns across 10 bases. CDR3 length: 18 residues. V dropped 4 bases and J dropped 5; count of bases not matched to a gene: 14. Germline V gene lookup returns CDR1 MNHEY and CDR2 SMNVEV (reference sequence). CDR3 coding DNA: TGTGCCAGCAGTTCTCTGCCCCGGACTAGCGGTTGGGACAATGAGCAGTTCTTC. Translating gives CASSSLPRTSGWDNEQFF.

This sequence joins TRBV6-4 and TRBJ2-3; 7 nucleotides line up with TRBD2. The CDR3 totals 14 residues. In germline, CDR1 is MRHNA, CDR2 SNTAGT. V lost 3 bases to trimming and J lost 4 bases; unmatched junction nucleotides: 4. The CDR3 DNA reads TGTGCCAGCAGTGAGGCGGGGGACTCAGATACGCAGTATTTT. Protein sequence: CASSEAGDSDTQYF.

DNA for the CDR3: TGCGCCAGCAGCTATCGACTAGGGCTCGACACCGGGGAGCTGTTTTTT. It codes for CASSYRLGLDTGELFF. The chain is built from TRBV4-1 and TRBJ2-2; a weak D match, TRBD2 (6 bases). Trimming took off 5 bases at V and 3 bases at J, with 16 bases between the two ends. The CDR3 consists of 16 residues. Germline CDR1 and CDR2: MGHRA and YSYEKL.

J is TRBJ1-2 and V is TRBV10-3; 8 positions agree with TRBD1. V lost 3 bases to trimming and J lost 6 bases; unmatched junction nucleotides: 0. The CDR3 spans 12 residues. Germline CDR1 ENHRY, CDR2 SYGVKD. The CDR3 nucleotides read TGTGCCATCAGTGAACAGGGGGATGGCTACACCTTC. Amino acids: CAISEQGDGYTF.